A selection of T cell receptor beta chains follows, all from one sample in a study of cytomegalovirus exposure and HLA in healthy donors. This table comes from immunoSEQ multiplex PCR, and its TCRdb copy is limited to in-frame clones, with some not included. The sample includes around 170,000 clones, 65% to 85% of them seen just once. The material sequenced was PBMCs. These receptors were obtained from a girl between 5 and 17 years old in good health and CMV-seropositive. Each CDR3 is given without its conserved first and last residue.

V gene	J gene	CDR3 protein
TRBV28	TRBJ1-2	ASRPGGGGVYYGYT
TRBV29-1	TRBJ1-1	SVDGTGTEAF
TRBV4-1	TRBJ2-1	ASSQDSTNRYNEQF
TRBV6-6	TRBJ1-5	ASSYSRRVVDQPQH
TRBV30	TRBJ2-3	AWRPGGGTDTQY
TRBV7-9	TRBJ1-2	ASSLRDRAHGYT
TRBV7-2	TRBJ2-1	ASSSQGDVDEQF
TRBV11-2	TRBJ1-2	ASSRYEWGYT
TRBV6-6	TRBJ1-5	ASSSGQPQH
TRBV4-2	TRBJ1-3	ASSRPLGQGAPTSSGNTIY
TRBV25-1	TRBJ1-1	ASSEHRTGAF
TRBV11-2	TRBJ2-7	ASSPRLQEQY
TRBV6-5	TRBJ1-2	ASRGTGEGAGYT
TRBV7-9	TRBJ1-2	SSSFIDNRNGYT
TRBV6-5	TRBJ1-1	ASRSWAPSTEAF
TRBV5-4	TRBJ2-1	ASSSWTSGRGSYNEQF
TRBV27	TRBJ2-2	ASRTSGRINTGELF
TRBV11-2	TRBJ2-1	ASRKPGLIYNEQF
TRBV30	TRBJ1-1	AWRTRERTEAF
TRBV5-5	TRBJ1-5	ASSLETGTGQPQH
TRBV29-1	TRBJ1-1	SVVEGRAF
TRBV10-3	TRBJ1-2	AISFQRDSRDT
TRBV19	TRBJ2-1	ASSLPTSGRNNEQF
TRBV6-5	TRBJ1-1	ASNQQGRIEAF
TRBV30	.	AWSGDSFVSYEQY
TRBV5-4	TRBJ2-7	ASSLAVDRGEQY
TRBV5-1	TRBJ1-1	ASRERGQSAEAF
TRBV4-2	TRBJ1-1	ASSQYAGGTVEAF
TRBV7-9	TRBJ1-2	ANRAALDGYT
TRBV6-5	TRBJ1-1	ASSYSGWGDHTEAF
TRBV19	TRBJ2-7	ATKDRGRYEQY
TRBV10-3	TRBJ2-1	AIGNSGRARNEQF
TRBV5-4	TRBJ2-7	ASSLAPGQASYEQY
TRBV7-7	TRBJ2-7	ASSWGQGYEQY